The 16 T cell receptor beta chains in this list originate from one sample, sequenced in a study of shared T cell receptors in the human thymus. Data came from immunoSEQ multiplex PCR; TCRdb stores just in-frame clones and leaves some out. The sample yields roughly 560,000 clones, roughly 74% seen once. These data were also filed under a second study, of human thymus T cells.

Sequencing was carried out using thymocytes. The receptors shown here come from a boy younger than two with a congenital heart defect.

The chain is built from TRBV12-5 and TRBJ2-2, with D perhaps TRBD2 (6 bases). This CDR3 spans 16 amino acids. Germline V gene lookup returns CDR1 LGHNT and CDR2 FRNRAP. The V gene lost 1 base and the J gene lost 1 base, with 10 bases spanning the gap. The DNA for the CDR3 is TGTGCTAGTGGTTTGGACTTTAGCGGGAACACCGGGGAGCTGTTTTTT. Encoded protein: CASGLDFSGNTGELFF. Full variable domain (rest looked up from reference TRBV12-5 and TRBJ2-2): DARVTQTPRHKVTEMGQEVTMRCQPILGHNTVFWYRQTMMQGLELLAYFRNRAPLDDSGMPKDRFSAEMPDATLATLKIQPSEPRDSAVYFCASGLDFSGNTGELFFGEGSRLTVL.

The chain combines TRBV6-4 with TRBJ2-1; 11 bases align to TRBD2. The CDR3 spans 17 residues. Per the germline V gene, CDR1 is MRHNA and CDR2 is SNTAGT. Trimming cost V 5 bases and J 5 bases; bases outside gene matches: 11. In nucleotides, the CDR3 is TGTGCCAGCAGTCGACTAGCGGGATCAGGTTGTGACAATGAGCAGTTCTTC. Its translation is CASSRLAGSGCDNEQFF.

The V and J genes are TRBV2 and TRBJ2-2; 8 bases line up with TRBD1. The CDR3 consists of 17 residues. The germline V gene has CDR1 SNHLY and CDR2 FYNNEI. Trimming cost V 0 bases and J 5 bases; bases outside gene matches: 8. Written as DNA, the CDR3 is TGTGCCAGCAGTGAAGCCCCGTCAGACAGGGGTACCGGGGAGCTGTTTTTT. As protein: CASSEAPSDRGTGELFF.

This sequence joins TRBV11-3 and TRBJ2-7, with TRBD1 matching over 9 bases. The CDR3 extends over 14 amino acids. Losses at the gene ends were 6 bases for V and 5 bases for J; bases not matched to a gene: 8. The germline V gene has CDR1 SGHNT and CDR2 YENEEA. CDR3 DNA sequence: TGTGCCAGCAGGTCGCCGGGACAGGGTCACGAGCAGTACTTC. It specifies CASRSPGQGHEQYF.

This sequence joins TRBV28 and TRBJ2-7; 13 bases agree with TRBD2. Germline lookup yields CDR1 MDHEN and CDR2 SYDVKM. Germline trimming cut 5 bases from V and 1 base from J; bases unmatched to any gene: 11. The CDR3 runs to 18 residues. DNA of the CDR3: TGTGCCAGCAGTCCTCCCGGGACTAGCGGGAACCCTTCCTACGAGCAGTACTTC. As protein: CASSPPGTSGNPSYEQYF.

This sequence joins TRBV7-9 and TRBJ2-7, with 7 bases that match TRBD1. This CDR3 contains 16 residues. J gave up 5 bases and V 3 bases, and 13 bases lay outside the gene matches. Germline V gene sequence: CDR1 SEHNR, CDR2 FQNEAQ (reference sequence). The CDR3 DNA reads as TGTGCCAGCAGCTTGGACTGGGAGACAGGGAGTGACGAGCAGTACTTC. Translated, it gives CASSLDWETGSDEQYF.

This clone appeared a single time. The V and J genes are TRBV19 and TRBJ2-3; 8 bases are a match to TRBD2. The germline V gene encodes CDR1 LNHDA and CDR2 SQIVND (reference sequence). This CDR3 has 16 residues. The V gene end was trimmed by 0 bases and the J gene end by 2 bases; junction bases not matched to a gene: 4. CDR3 nucleotides: TGTGCCAGTAGTATAGAGGGGCGGGAGGTCACAGATACGCAGTATTTT. This translates into CASSIEGREVTDTQYF.

This clone was counted a single time. V and J are TRBV4-3 and TRBJ2-3; 14 positions match TRBD2. Losses at the gene ends were 0 bases for V and 0 bases for J; bases not matched to a gene: 11. From germline, CDR1 is LGHNA and CDR2 YSLEER. The CDR3 is 21 residues long. This CDR3 is CASSQDPRGLAGVSSTDTQYF. The CDR3 DNA sequence: TGCGCCAGCAGCCAAGATCCGAGGGGACTAGCGGGAGTGTCTAGCACAGATACGCAGTATTTT.

This rearrangement joins TRBV28 to TRBJ2-7; 7 bases are shared with TRBD2. CDR3 length equals 15 residues. Germline V gene data show CDR1 as MDHEN and CDR2 as SYDVKM. The trim removed 6 bases at V and 4 bases at J, leaving 12 bases unmatched. CDR3 nucleotide sequence: TGTGCCAGCAGAAACCCGAGCGGGGAACCATACGAGCAGTACTTC. Residues: CASRNPSGEPYEQYF.

The chain has TRBV12-5 and TRBJ1-2; 8 nucleotides agree with TRBD1. The CDR3 is made up of 16 amino acids. CDR1 and CDR2 from the germline V gene are LGHNT and FRNRAP. V gave up 0 bases and J gave up 5 bases; unmatched junction bases: 8. DNA of the CDR3: TGTGCTAGTGGTTTGGTACCCGGACAGGGTGCTTATGGCTACACCTTC. Encoded protein: CASGLVPGQGAYGYTF. Combining the CDR3 with reference TRBV12-5 and TRBJ1-2 gives the whole variable domain DARVTQTPRHKVTEMGQEVTMRCQPILGHNTVFWYRQTMMQGLELLAYFRNRAPLDDSGMPKDRFSAEMPDATLATLKIQPSEPRDSAVYFCASGLVPGQGAYGYTFGSGTRLTVV.

The rearrangement uses TRBV19 and TRBJ2-7, with 11 bases matching TRBD1. Looked up from germline, CDR1 is LNHDA and CDR2 is SQIVND (reference sequence). The CDR3 totals 16 residues. Trimming took 5 bases from V and 6 from J; bases not matched to a gene: 12. The CDR3 coding sequence is TGTGCCAGTAGTCTGGGACAGGGGGTCAAGAATGGCGAGCAGTACTTC. Its translation: CASSLGQGVKNGEQYF.

This chain connects TRBV5-4 to TRBJ2-1; 7 bases are a match to TRBD2. The germline gives CDR1 SGHNT, CDR2 YYREEE (reference sequence). The CDR3 is made up of 13 amino acids. Germline trimming cut 6 bases from V and 5 bases from J; bases unmatched to any gene: 5. DNA of the CDR3: TGTGCCAGCAAGGGAGGGGCGGACAATGAGCAGTTCTTC. The encoded protein is CASKGGADNEQFF.

V gene TRBV4-2 combines with J gene TRBJ1-2, with TRBD1 matching over 7 bases. Per germline, CDR1 LGHNA and CDR2 YNFKEQ. Trimming removed 1 base from V and 5 bases from J; junction bases left unmatched: 7. This CDR3 has 15 amino acids. The CDR3: CASSQGTGTAYGYTF. The CDR3 DNA follows: TGTGCCAGCAGCCAAGGGACAGGTACGGCGTATGGCTACACCTTC.

In regard to this clone: An end of the junction does not agree with germline; a read error may underlie this. The chain combines TRBV2 with TRBJ2-4; 10 positions agree with TRBD2. Per germline, CDR1 SNHLY and CDR2 FYNNEI. The CDR3 spans 17 residues. The CDR3 DNA sequence: TGTGCCAGCATTGAACTAGCGGGAACCCCAGCCAAAAACATTCAGTACTTC. Residues: CASIELAGTPAKNIQYF.

The chain employs TRBV4-2 and TRBJ1-2; D perhaps matches TRBD1 (6 bases). The CDR3 contains 15 residues. Trimming shortened V by 1 base and J by 3 bases, and 12 bases separated the two germline ends. Germline CDR1 and CDR2: LGHNA and YNFKEQ. CDR3 region: CASSQGRQDDYGYTF. The CDR3 region has the DNA TGTGCCAGCAGCCAAGGAAGACAGGACGACTATGGCTACACCTTC.

The V and J genes are TRBV6-1 and TRBJ2-2, with 7 bases lining up with TRBD1. The CDR3 covers 18 residues. V shed 2 bases and J 6 bases; nucleotides not matched to a gene: 15. CDR1 and CDR2 from the germline V gene are MNHNS and SASEGT. CDR3 loop: CASSERRKRTGGPGELFF. The CDR3 DNA reads TGTGCCAGCAGTGAACGCAGAAAAAGGACAGGCGGGCCCGGGGAGCTGTTTTTT.